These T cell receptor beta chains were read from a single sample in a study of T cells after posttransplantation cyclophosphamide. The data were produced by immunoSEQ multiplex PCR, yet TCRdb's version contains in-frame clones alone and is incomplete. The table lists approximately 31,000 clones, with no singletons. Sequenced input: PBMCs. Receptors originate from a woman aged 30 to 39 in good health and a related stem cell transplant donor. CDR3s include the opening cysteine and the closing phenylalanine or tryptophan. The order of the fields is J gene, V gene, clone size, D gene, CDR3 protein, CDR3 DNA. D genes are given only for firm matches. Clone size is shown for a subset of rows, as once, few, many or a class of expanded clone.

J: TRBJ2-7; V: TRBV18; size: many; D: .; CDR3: CASSSGTYYEQYF; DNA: TGTGCCAGCTCATCCGGGACATACTACGAGCAGTACTTC
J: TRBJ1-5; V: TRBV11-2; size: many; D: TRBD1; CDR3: CASSPNRGSNQPQHF; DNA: TGTGCCAGCAGCCCCAACAGGGGAAGCAATCAGCCCCAGCATTTT
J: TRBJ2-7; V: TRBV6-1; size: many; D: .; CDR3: CASSKRGVSFGEQYF; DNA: TGTGCCAGCAGTAAGAGGGGTGTCTCATTCGGGGAGCAGTACTTC
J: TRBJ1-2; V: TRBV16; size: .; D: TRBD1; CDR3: CASSQRTGSSGYTF; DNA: TGTGCCAGCAGCCAAAGGACAGGGTCGAGCGGCTACACCTTC
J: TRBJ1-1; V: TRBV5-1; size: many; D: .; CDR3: CASSTGNTEAFF; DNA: TGCGCCAGCAGCACGGGGAACACTGAAGCTTTCTTT
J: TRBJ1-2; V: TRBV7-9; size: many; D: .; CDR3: CASSWAYRESGGYTF; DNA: TGTGCCAGCAGCTGGGCCTACAGGGAAAGCGGCGGCTACACCTTC
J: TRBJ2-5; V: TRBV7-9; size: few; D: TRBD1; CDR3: CASSAAGTGQETQYF; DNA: TGTGCCAGCAGCGCGGCCGGGACAGGACAAGAGACCCAGTACTTC
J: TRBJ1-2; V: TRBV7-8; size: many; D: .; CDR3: CASSQQGDYGYTF; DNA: TGTGCCAGCAGCCAACAAGGGGACTATGGCTACACCTTC
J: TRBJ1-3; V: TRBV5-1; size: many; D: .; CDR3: CASSLAGGIAGNTIYF; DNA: TGCGCCAGCAGCTTGGCCGGGGGTATTGCTGGAAACACCATATATTTT
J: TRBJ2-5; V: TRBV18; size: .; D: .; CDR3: CASSPGTLQETQYF; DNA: TGTGCCAGCTCGCCCGGGACTCTGCAAGAGACCCAGTACTTC
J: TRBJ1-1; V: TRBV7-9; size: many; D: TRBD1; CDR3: CASSSDRGRTEAFF; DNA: TGTGCCAGCAGCTCTGACAGGGGGCGGACTGAAGCTTTCTTT
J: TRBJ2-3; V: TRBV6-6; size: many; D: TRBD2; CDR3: CASKHSGASTDTQYF; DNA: TGTGCCAGCAAACATAGCGGGGCTAGCACAGATACGCAGTATTTT
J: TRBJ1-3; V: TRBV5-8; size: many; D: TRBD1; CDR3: CASSDPTGTPTFSGNTIYF; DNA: TGTGCCAGCAGCGACCCGACAGGGACACCGACATTCTCTGGAAACACCATATATTTT
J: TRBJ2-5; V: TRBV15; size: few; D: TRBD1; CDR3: CATRRQGPETQYF; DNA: TGTGCCACCAGAAGACAGGGCCCAGAGACCCAGTACTTC
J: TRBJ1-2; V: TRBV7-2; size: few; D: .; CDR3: CASSFQGLNYGYTF; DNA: TGTGCCAGCAGCTTTCAGGGGCTTAACTATGGCTACACCTTC
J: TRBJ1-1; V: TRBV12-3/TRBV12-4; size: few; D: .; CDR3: CASSYRARNTEAFF; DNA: TGTGCCAGCAGTTATAGGGCCCGGAACACTGAAGCTTTCTTT
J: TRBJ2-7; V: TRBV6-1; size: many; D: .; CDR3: CASRLLNPYEQYF; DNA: TGTGCCAGCAGATTACTTAACCCCTACGAGCAGTACTTC
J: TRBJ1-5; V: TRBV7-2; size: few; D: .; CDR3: CASSRQRRVWEPQHF; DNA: TGTGCCAGCAGCCGCCAGCGGAGGGTCTGGGAGCCCCAGCATTTT
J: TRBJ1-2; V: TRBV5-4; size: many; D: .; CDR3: CASSLQGTNYGYTF; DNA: TGTGCCAGCAGCTTGCAGGGGACTAACTATGGCTACACCTTC
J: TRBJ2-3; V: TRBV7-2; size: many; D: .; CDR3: CASSFRVLDTQYF; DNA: TGTGCCAGCAGCTTCCGGGTACTGGATACGCAGTATTTT
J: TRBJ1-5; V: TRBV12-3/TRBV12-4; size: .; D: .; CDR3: CASRERGGDANQPQHF; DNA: TGTGCCAGCAGGGAGAGGGGGGGAGACGCCAATCAGCCCCAGCATTTT
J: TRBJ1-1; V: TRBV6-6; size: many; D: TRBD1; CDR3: CASVGTGGKGEAFF; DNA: TGTGCCAGTGTCGGGACAGGCGGTAAGGGTGAAGCTTTCTTT
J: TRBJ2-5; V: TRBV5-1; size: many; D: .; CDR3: CASSLRPTNPQETQYF; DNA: TGCGCCAGCAGCTTAAGGCCCACAAATCCTCAAGAGACCCAGTACTTC
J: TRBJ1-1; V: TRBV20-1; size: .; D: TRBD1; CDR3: CRQGNTEAFF; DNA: TGCCGACAGGGAAACACTGAAGCTTTCTTT
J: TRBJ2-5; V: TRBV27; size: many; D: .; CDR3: CASSLRGGRETQYF; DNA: TGTGCCAGCAGTCTTCGGGGAGGAAGGGAGACCCAGTACTTC
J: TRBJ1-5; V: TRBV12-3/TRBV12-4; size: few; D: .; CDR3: CASKGNSNQPQHF; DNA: TGTGCCAGCAAAGGCAACAGCAATCAGCCCCAGCATTTT
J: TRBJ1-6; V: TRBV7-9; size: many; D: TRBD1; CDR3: CASSLDTGANSPLHF; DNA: TGTGCCAGCAGCTTAGATACAGGGGCTAATTCACCCCTCCACTTT
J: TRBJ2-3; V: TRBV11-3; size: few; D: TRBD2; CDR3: CASSLGPLSGEYTQYF; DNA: TGTGCCAGCAGCTTAGGGCCACTTAGCGGGGAATATACGCAGTATTTT
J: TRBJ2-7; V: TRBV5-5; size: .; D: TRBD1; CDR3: CASSSQGEYEQYF; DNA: TGTGCCAGCAGCTCCCAGGGGGAATACGAGCAGTACTTC
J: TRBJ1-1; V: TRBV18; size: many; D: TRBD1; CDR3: CASRTGANTEAFF; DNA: TGTGCCAGCCGGACAGGGGCGAACACTGAAGCTTTCTTT
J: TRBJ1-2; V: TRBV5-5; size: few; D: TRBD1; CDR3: CASSLADRGNYGYTF; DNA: TGTGCCAGCAGCTTGGCGGACAGGGGAAACTATGGCTACACCTTC
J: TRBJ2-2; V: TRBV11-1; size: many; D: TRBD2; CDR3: CASSLGSGYTGELFF; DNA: TGTGCCAGCAGCTTAGGTAGCGGGTACACCGGGGAGCTGTTTTTT